This T cell receptor (beta chain) was retrieved from a study of cytomegalovirus exposure and HLA in healthy donors. The study, taken as a whole, reports: CMV antigen specificity of a few CMV-associated chains was confirmed in vitro.

PCR used 60 Vbeta primers and 13 Jbeta primers. Method: immunoSEQ multiplex PCR; TCRdb's copy keeps in-frame clones and lacks some. The sample carries over 150,000 clones, approximately 80% recorded once. This CDR3 is 18 amino acids long. CDR1 is MDHEN and CDR2 is SYDVKM in the germline V gene. With V trimmed by 4 bases and J by 5 bases, 16 bases remained unmatched. Regarding this clone: Its antigen is undetermined.

Sequencing was performed on PBMCs. The sequence came from a woman aged 25 to 39 in good health and CMV-seronegative. The V call is TRBV28, the J call TRBJ1-1, with 10 bases lining up with TRBD1. CDR3 residues: CASSYPPFGQGVVTEAFF. In DNA form, the CDR3 reads TGTGCCAGCAGTTATCCCCCATTCGGACAGGGGGTAGTTACTGAAGCTTTCTTT. Supplemented by reference TRBV28 and TRBJ1-1, the full variable domain reads DVKVTQSSRYLVKRTGEKVFLECVQDMDHENMFWYRQDPGLGLRLIYFSYDVKMKEKGDIPEGYSVSREKKERFSLILESASTNQTSMYLCASSYPPFGQGVVTEAFFGQGTRLTVV.